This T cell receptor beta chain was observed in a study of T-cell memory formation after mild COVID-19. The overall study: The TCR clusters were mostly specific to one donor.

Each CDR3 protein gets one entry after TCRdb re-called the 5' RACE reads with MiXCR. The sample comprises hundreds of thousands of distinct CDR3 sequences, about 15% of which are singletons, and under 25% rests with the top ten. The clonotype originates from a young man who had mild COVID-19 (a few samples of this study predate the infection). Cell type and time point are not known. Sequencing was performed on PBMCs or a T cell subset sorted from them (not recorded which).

DNA of the CDR3: TGTGCCAGCAGTAATGCAGGGGCTGGGGCCAACGTCCTGACTTTC. Protein product: CASSNAGAGANVLTF. The chain has TRBV6-1 and TRBJ2-6, with a tentative D call TRBD1 (6 bases). CDR1 is MNHNS, CDR2 SASEGT, per germline. The CDR3 totals 15 residues. V gave up 5 bases and J gave up 2 bases, with 10 bases separating them.